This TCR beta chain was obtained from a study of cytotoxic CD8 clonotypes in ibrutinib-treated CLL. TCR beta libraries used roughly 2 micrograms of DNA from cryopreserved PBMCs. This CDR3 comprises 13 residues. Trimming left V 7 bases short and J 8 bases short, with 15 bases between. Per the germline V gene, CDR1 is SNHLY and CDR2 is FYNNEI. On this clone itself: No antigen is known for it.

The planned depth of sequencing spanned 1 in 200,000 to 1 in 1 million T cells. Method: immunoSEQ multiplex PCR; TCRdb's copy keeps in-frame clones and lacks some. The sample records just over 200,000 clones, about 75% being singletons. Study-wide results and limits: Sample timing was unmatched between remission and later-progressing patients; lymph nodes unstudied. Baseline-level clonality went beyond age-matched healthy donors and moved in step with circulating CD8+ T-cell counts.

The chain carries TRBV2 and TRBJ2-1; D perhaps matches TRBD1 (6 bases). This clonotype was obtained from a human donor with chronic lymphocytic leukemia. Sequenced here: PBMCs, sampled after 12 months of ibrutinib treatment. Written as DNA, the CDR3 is TGTGCCAGCACCGAAGACAGGATCCATGAGCAGTTCTTC. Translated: CASTEDRIHEQFF. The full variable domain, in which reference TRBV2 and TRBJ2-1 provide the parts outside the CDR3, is EPEVTQTPSHQVTQMGQEVILRCVPISNHLYFYWYRQILGQKVEFLVSFYNNEISEKSEIFDDQFSVERPDGSNFTLKIRSTKLEDSAMYFCASTEDRIHEQFFGPGTRLTVL.